This T cell receptor (beta chain) was documented in a study of PD-L1 blockade in urothelial cancer. Time point defined: pretreatment peripheral blood. Produced via immunoSEQ multiplex PCR; TCRdb's table is partial and in-frame only. The data show tens of thousands of clones, around 86% seen once. V was clipped by 7 bases and J by 8 bases; unmatched bases: 16. This CDR3 region has 15 residues. From germline, CDR1 is MNHNY and CDR2 SVGAGI (reference sequence). The origin of this receptor is a man in his 60s with urothelial cancer. This specimen was PBMCs, taken around atezolizumab (anti-PD-L1) treatment. This chain connects TRBV6-6 to TRBJ1-2; 7 positions match TRBD1. The CDR3 here is CASTTSRDSDGGYTF. The CDR3 bases are TGTGCCAGCACCACCTCCCGGGACAGCGACGGGGGCTACACCTTC.